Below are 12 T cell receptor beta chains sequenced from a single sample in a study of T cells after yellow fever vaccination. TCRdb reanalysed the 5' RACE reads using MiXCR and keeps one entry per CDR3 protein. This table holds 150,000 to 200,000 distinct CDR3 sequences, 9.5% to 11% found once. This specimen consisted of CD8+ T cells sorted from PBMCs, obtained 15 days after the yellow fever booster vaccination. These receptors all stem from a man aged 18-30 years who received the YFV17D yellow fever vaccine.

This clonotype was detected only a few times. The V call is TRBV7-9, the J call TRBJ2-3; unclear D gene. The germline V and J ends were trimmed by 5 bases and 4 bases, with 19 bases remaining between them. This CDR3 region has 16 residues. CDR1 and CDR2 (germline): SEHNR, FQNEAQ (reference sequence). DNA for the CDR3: TGTGCCAGCAGCCTCCCAGTGGGAATTTACGCAGATACGCAGTATTTT. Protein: CASSLPVGIYADTQYF.

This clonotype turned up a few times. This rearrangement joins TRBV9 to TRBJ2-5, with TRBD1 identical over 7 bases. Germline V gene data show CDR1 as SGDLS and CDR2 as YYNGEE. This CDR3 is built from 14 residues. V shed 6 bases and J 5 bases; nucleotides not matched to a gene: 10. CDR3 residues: CASNSGGQLETQYF. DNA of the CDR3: TGTGCCAGCAACTCAGGGGGACAGTTGGAGACCCAGTACTTC.

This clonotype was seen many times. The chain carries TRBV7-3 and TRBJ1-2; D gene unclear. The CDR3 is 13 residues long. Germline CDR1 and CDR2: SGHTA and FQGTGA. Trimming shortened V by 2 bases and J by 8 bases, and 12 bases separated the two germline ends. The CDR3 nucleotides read TGTGCCAGCAGCTTAGATAGAAAGGACGGCTACACCTTC. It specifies CASSLDRKDGYTF.

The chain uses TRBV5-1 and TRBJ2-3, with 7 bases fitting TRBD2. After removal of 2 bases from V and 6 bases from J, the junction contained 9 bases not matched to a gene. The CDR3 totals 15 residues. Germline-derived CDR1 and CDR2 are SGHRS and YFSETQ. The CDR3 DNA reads TGCGCCAGCAGCTTAAAGCGGGGACCTCAGGATACGCAGTATTTT. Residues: CASSLKRGPQDTQYF.

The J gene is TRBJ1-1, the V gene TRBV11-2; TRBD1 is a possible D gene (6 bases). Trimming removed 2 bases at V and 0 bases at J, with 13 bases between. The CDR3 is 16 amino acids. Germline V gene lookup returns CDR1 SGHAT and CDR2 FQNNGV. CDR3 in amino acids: CASSLYREGLNTEAFF. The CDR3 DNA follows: TGTGCCAGCAGCTTATACAGGGAAGGATTGAACACTGAAGCTTTCTTT. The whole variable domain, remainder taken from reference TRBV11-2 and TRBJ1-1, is EAGVAQSPRYKIIEKRQSVAFWCNPISGHATLYWYQQILGQGPKLLIQFQNNGVVDDSQLPKDRFSAERLKGVDSTLKIQPAKLEDSAVYLCASSLYREGLNTEAFFGQGTRLTVV.

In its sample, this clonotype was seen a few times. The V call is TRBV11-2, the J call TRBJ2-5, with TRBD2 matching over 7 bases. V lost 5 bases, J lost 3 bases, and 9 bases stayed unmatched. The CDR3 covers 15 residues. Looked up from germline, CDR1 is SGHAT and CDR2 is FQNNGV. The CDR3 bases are TGTGCCAGCAGCCTTCTTGCGGCGGGGGAAGAGACCCAGTACTTC. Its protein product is CASSLLAAGEETQYF.

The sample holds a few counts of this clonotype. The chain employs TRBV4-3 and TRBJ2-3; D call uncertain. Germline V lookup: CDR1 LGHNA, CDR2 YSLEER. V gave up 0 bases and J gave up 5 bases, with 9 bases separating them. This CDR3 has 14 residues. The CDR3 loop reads CASSQDLGLDTQYF. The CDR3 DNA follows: TGCGCCAGCAGCCAAGACCTGGGTTTAGATACGCAGTATTTT.

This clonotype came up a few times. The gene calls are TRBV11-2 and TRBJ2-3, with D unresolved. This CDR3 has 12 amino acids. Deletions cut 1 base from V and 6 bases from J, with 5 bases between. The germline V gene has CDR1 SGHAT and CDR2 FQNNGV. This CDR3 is CASSLVSDTQYF. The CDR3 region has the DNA TGTGCCAGCAGCTTAGTGTCGGATACGCAGTATTTT.

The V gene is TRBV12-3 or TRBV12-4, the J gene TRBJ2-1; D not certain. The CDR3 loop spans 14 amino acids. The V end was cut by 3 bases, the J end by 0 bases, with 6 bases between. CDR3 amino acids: CASSFRISYNEQFF. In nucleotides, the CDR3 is TGTGCCAGCAGTTTTCGCATCTCCTACAATGAGCAGTTCTTC.

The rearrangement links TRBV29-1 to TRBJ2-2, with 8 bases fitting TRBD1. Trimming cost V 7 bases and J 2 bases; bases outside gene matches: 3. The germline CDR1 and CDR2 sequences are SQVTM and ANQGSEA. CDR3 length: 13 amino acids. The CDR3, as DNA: TGCAGCGCGACAGGGGCCAACACCGGGGAGCTGTTTTTT. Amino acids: CSATGANTGELFF.

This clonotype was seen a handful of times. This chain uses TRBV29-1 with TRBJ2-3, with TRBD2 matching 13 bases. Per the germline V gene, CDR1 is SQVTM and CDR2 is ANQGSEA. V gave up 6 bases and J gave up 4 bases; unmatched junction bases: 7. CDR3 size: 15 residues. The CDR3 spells CSVGATSGGSDTQYF. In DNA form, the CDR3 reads TGCAGCGTGGGAGCGACTAGCGGGGGGTCAGATACGCAGTATTTT.

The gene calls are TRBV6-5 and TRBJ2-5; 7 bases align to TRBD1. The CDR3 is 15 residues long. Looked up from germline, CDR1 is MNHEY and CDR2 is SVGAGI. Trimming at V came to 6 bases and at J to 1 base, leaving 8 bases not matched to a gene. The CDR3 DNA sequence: TGTGCCAGCAGCGAATACAGACAGGGCCAAGAGACCCAGTACTTC. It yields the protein CASSEYRQGQETQYF.